Listed here are 29 T cell receptor beta chains from one sample, sequenced in a study of T-cell memory formation after mild COVID-19. TCRdb re-analysed the 5' RACE reads in MiXCR, keeping a single row per CDR3 protein. The repertoire has about 290,000 distinct CDR3 sequences, roughly 15% of them found once; the top ten carry 22%. The material sequenced was PBMCs or a T cell subset sorted from them (not recorded which). Receptor source: a man aged 18-30 years who had mild COVID-19 (a few samples of this study predate the infection). Cell type and time point are not known.

This clonotype was counted a few times. The chain recombines TRBV27 with TRBJ1-1; TRBD1 matches at 9 bases. The length of the CDR3 is 16 residues. Germline V lookup: CDR1 MNHEY, CDR2 SMNVEV (reference sequence). The V gene end was trimmed by 3 bases and the J gene end by 0 bases; junction bases not matched to a gene: 5. The CDR3 nucleotides read TGTGCCAGCAGTTTCGGGACAGGGACCCTGAACACTGAAGCTTTCTTT. It yields the protein CASSFGTGTLNTEAFF.

This clonotype turned up a few times. The rearrangement links TRBV20-1 to TRBJ1-4; possibly TRBD1 for D (6 bases). Trimming pared 0 bases from V and 10 bases from J, leaving 15 bases between. This CDR3 has 14 amino acids. In germline, CDR1 is DFQATT, CDR2 SNEGSKA (reference sequence). The DNA of the CDR3 is TGCAGTGCTAGAGATTGGGGGGGGCAGGGAAAACTGTTTTTT. Translating gives CSARDWGGQGKLFF.

V is TRBV7-2 and J is TRBJ2-7; 10 nucleotides line up with TRBD2. The CDR3 runs 15 residues. Germline V gene data show CDR1 as SGHTA and CDR2 as FQGNSA. With 5 bases clipped from V and 5 bases from J, the junction kept 9 bases outside the gene matches. The CDR3: CASSKLGLASHEQYF. CDR3 bases: TGTGCCAGCAGCAAACTGGGACTAGCGAGCCACGAGCAGTACTTC.

This clonotype was seen a handful of times. Mismatch with germline at one junction end may stem from a read error. The chain joins TRBV7-7 to TRBJ2-2, with D possibly called TRBD1 or TRBD2 (5 bases each). Looked up from germline, CDR1 is SSHAT and CDR2 is FNYEAQ (reference sequence). This CDR3 spans 14 amino acids. The DNA of the CDR3 is TGTGCTAGCAGCTTAGCAGGGACCTCCGGGGAGCTGTTTTTT. Protein product: CASSLAGTSGELFF.

This clonotype was detected only a few times. Relative to the germline gene, one junction end is altered; a read error may explain this. The V gene is TRBV6-6, the J gene TRBJ2-1, with D uncertain. The length of the CDR3 is 14 residues. Per germline, CDR1 MNHNY and CDR2 SVGAGI (reference sequence). The DNA of the CDR3 is TGTGCCAGCAGTGACTCCCGCTCCTACAATGAGCAGTTCTTC. Translated: CASSDSRSYNEQFF.

This clonotype occurred a few times. The V gene is TRBV9, the J gene TRBJ2-7; D perhaps matches TRBD1 (5 bases). Trimming stripped 0 bases from V and 4 bases from J, with 8 bases between. This CDR3 has 13 amino acids. In germline, CDR1 is SGDLS, CDR2 YYNGEE. CDR3 DNA sequence: TGTGCCAGCAGCGTAGGGGGCCGGTACGAGCAGTACTTC. Protein sequence: CASSVGGRYEQYF.

This chain links TRBV20-1 with TRBJ2-5; 9 nucleotides line up with TRBD2. The CDR3 has 14 amino acids. Trimming took 1 base from V and 2 from J; bases not matched to a gene: 2. Germline CDR1 and CDR2: DFQATT and SNEGSKA (reference sequence). The CDR3 region is CSARGLAGQETQYF. The DNA for the CDR3 is TGCAGTGCTAGAGGGCTAGCGGGGCAAGAGACCCAGTACTTC.

This clonotype showed up just a few times. This chain uses TRBV12-3 or TRBV12-4 with TRBJ1-1; 8 positions match TRBD1. The CDR3 is 15 amino acids. Trimming at V came to 5 bases and at J to 1 base, leaving 6 bases not matched to a gene. This chain's CDR3 is CASSPRTGRNTEAFF. CDR3 nucleotide sequence: TGTGCCAGCAGTCCCCGGACAGGGAGGAACACTGAAGCTTTCTTT.

This clonotype turned up a few times. V is TRBV11-3 and J is TRBJ2-1; 9 bases agree with TRBD1. The CDR3 covers 15 residues. Germline assignment: CDR1 SGHNT and CDR2 YENEEA. V lost 4 bases to trimming and J lost 7 bases; unmatched junction nucleotides: 8. The CDR3 is CASSSTGTGLNEQFF. Here the CDR3 DNA reads TGTGCCAGCAGCTCCACCGGGACAGGGTTGAATGAGCAGTTCTTC.

The chain employs TRBV9 and TRBJ2-4; D not resolved. Trimming removed 4 bases from V and 1 base from J, with 18 bases in between. This CDR3 spans 17 amino acids. CDR1 is SGDLS, CDR2 YYNGEE, per germline. CDR3 nucleotide sequence: TGTGCCAGCAGCCCTCGATACTTTCAGTGGGCCAAAAACATTCAGTACTTC. Its translation is CASSPRYFQWAKNIQYF.

The rearrangement joins TRBV5-1 to TRBJ1-1, with TRBD1 identical over 8 bases. Trimming at V came to 4 bases and at J to 4 bases, leaving 3 bases not matched to a gene. The CDR3 runs 13 residues. Germline V gene sequence: CDR1 SGHRS, CDR2 YFSETQ. Here the CDR3 reads CASSIGQGTEAFF. The CDR3 DNA reads TGCGCCAGCAGCATCGGACAGGGCACTGAAGCTTTCTTT. Full variable domain (missing parts from reference TRBV5-1 and TRBJ1-1): KAGVTQTPRYLIKTRGQQVTLSCSPISGHRSVSWYQQTPGQGLQFLFEYFSETQRNKGNFPGRFSGRQFSNSRSEMNVSTLELGDSALYLCASSIGQGTEAFFGQGTRLTVV.

This chain joins TRBV7-6 and TRBJ2-7; tentatively, D is TRBD1 (6 bases). CDR1 and CDR2 from the germline V gene are SGHVS and FNYEAQ. V gave up 4 bases and J gave up 3 bases, with 10 bases separating them. There are 13 residues in the CDR3. Written as DNA, the CDR3 is TGTGCCAGCAGCTCAGGGGTTCTCTACGAGCAGTACTTC. Its translation: CASSSGVLYEQYF.

This clonotype was picked up a small number of times. This chain uses TRBV7-8 with TRBJ2-3, with 13 bases matching TRBD2. The CDR3 has 15 residues. Germline CDR1 and CDR2: SGHVS and FQNEAQ. V dropped 5 bases and J dropped 5; count of bases not matched to a gene: 4. Written as DNA, the CDR3 is TGTGCCAGCAGCCGGACTAGCGGGGGCCTAGATACGCAGTATTTT. It encodes CASSRTSGGLDTQYF.

This clonotype was counted only a few times. This rearrangement joins TRBV6-2 or TRBV6-3 to TRBJ2-1, with D tentatively TRBD2 (6 bases). Germline CDR1 is MNHEY and CDR2 is SVGEGT. Trimming took off 2 bases at V and 8 bases at J, with 13 bases between the two ends. There are 14 residues in the CDR3. CDR3 DNA sequence: TGTGCCAGCAGTTACAATCGAGGGAGGTATGAGCAGTTCTTC. It is translated as CASSYNRGRYEQFF.

This clonotype was observed a few times. The chain carries TRBV4-1 and TRBJ2-7; 10 bases match TRBD1. The CDR3 consists of 16 residues. The germline V gene encodes CDR1 MGHRA and CDR2 YSYEKL. The V segment lost 1 base and the J segment 6 bases; nucleotides outside the gene matches: 9. The CDR3 region is CASSQGGGTGALEQYF. CDR3 nucleotides: TGCGCCAGCAGCCAAGGAGGAGGGACAGGGGCGCTCGAGCAGTACTTC.

The sample holds many counts of this clonotype. V is TRBV5-1 and J is TRBJ2-2, with 7 bases matching TRBD2. Trimming cost V 4 bases and J 7 bases; bases outside gene matches: 7. Germline loops: CDR1 SGHRS, CDR2 YFSETQ. This CDR3 region has 14 residues. The CDR3 loop is CASSPSGIHGELFF. CDR3 sequence (DNA): TGCGCCAGCAGCCCAAGCGGGATTCACGGGGAGCTGTTTTTT. Drawing the rest from reference TRBV5-1 and TRBJ2-2, the complete variable domain is KAGVTQTPRYLIKTRGQQVTLSCSPISGHRSVSWYQQTPGQGLQFLFEYFSETQRNKGNFPGRFSGRQFSNSRSEMNVSTLELGDSALYLCASSPSGIHGELFFGEGSRLTVL.

This clonotype appeared a few times. The rearrangement joins TRBV12-3 or TRBV12-4 to TRBJ1-5; no reliable D call. Trimming shortened V by 3 bases and J by 6 bases, and 6 bases separated the two germline ends. This CDR3 spans 12 amino acids. CDR3 sequence (DNA): TGTGCCAGCAGTTTGGTGACTCAGCCCCAGCATTTT. Protein product: CASSLVTQPQHF.

The V and J genes are TRBV19 and TRBJ1-1; D gene unclear. V dropped 7 bases and J dropped 0 bases, with 9 bases sitting between them. CDR1 and CDR2 (germline): LNHDA, SQIVND (reference sequence). The CDR3 has 13 residues. The chain's CDR3 is CASTSGMNTEAFF. The DNA of the CDR3 is TGTGCCAGTACATCGGGGATGAACACTGAAGCTTTCTTT.

The chain employs TRBV16 and TRBJ2-1; the D is unclear. With 2 bases removed from V and 0 bases from J, the gap between germline ends came to 11 bases. The CDR3 length is 16 residues. Germline V gene sequence: CDR1 KGHSY, CDR2 FQNENV. Here the CDR3 reads CASSQPNSSSYNEQFF. The CDR3 nucleotides read TGTGCCAGCAGCCAACCAAACTCGAGCTCCTACAATGAGCAGTTCTTC.

V usage is TRBV7-9 and J usage is TRBJ2-3, with 12 nucleotides matching TRBD1. With 7 bases clipped from V and 3 bases from J, the junction kept 5 bases outside the gene matches. CDR1 and CDR2 (germline): SEHNR, FQNEAQ (reference sequence). The CDR3 contains 15 residues. The CDR3 sequence: CASKGDRGHTDTQYF. For the CDR3, the DNA is TGTGCCAGCAAAGGGGACAGGGGGCATACAGATACGCAGTATTTT.

This clonotype was recorded many times. The chain recombines TRBV19 with TRBJ1-2; D may be TRBD1 (5 bases). V gave up 3 bases and J gave up 6 bases, with 11 bases separating them. CDR1 is LNHDA, CDR2 SQIVND, per germline (reference sequence). The CDR3 is 13 amino acids. The chain's CDR3 is CASSIWQQDGYTF. The CDR3 region has the DNA TGTGCCAGTAGTATTTGGCAACAGGATGGCTACACCTTC.

This clonotype has more than one count but fewer than ten. V and J are TRBV5-5 and TRBJ1-5; D is possibly TRBD1 (5 bases). CDR1 and CDR2 (germline): SGHKS, YYEKEE (reference sequence). V lost 0 bases and J 4 bases, leaving 11 bases between the germline ends. The CDR3 sequence is 15 residues long. This CDR3 is CASSLVTGGNQPQHF. CDR3 sequence (DNA): TGTGCCAGCAGCTTGGTTACAGGAGGTAATCAGCCCCAGCATTTT.

This chain links TRBV10-3 with TRBJ2-7, with D perhaps given as TRBD1 or TRBD2 (6 bases each). CDR1 is ENHRY, CDR2 SYGVKD, per germline. The CDR3 totals 13 residues. Deletions cut 8 bases from V and 7 bases from J, with 18 bases between. The CDR3 reads CAISENGGREQYV. As DNA, the CDR3 is TGTGCCATCTCTGAAAACGGGGGCCGTGAGCAGTACGTC.

This chain connects TRBV10-3 to TRBJ2-7; TRBD1 agrees at 8 bases. Germline V gene sequence: CDR1 ENHRY, CDR2 SYGVKD. With V trimmed by 2 bases and J by 5 bases, 8 bases remained unmatched. The CDR3 length is 15 residues. In DNA form, the CDR3 reads TGTGCCATCAGTGAGAAAAGGACAGGGAGCCACGAGCAGTACGTC. Amino acids: CAISEKRTGSHEQYV.

This clonotype has a count of ten or more. The chain joins TRBV28 to TRBJ1-2; D call uncertain. This CDR3 has 14 residues. From germline, CDR1 is MDHEN and CDR2 SYDVKM. Trimming pared 8 bases from V and 3 bases from J, leaving 16 bases between. CDR3 region: CASADRTVYYGYTF. CDR3 DNA sequence: TGTGCCAGCGCGGACCGGACGGTGTACTATGGCTACACCTTC.

The chain joins TRBV9 to TRBJ1-4, with D possibly matching TRBD1 (5 bases). Trimming took off 0 bases at V and 5 bases at J, with 11 bases between the two ends. CDR1 is SGDLS, CDR2 YYNGEE, per germline. The CDR3 is made up of 15 amino acids. The CDR3 nucleotides are TGTGCCAGCAGCGTAGGCCAGGGATGGAATGAAAAACTGTTTTTT. Its translation is CASSVGQGWNEKLFF. Full variable domain (rest looked up from reference TRBV9 and TRBJ1-4): DSGVTQTPKHLITATGQRVTLRCSPRSGDLSVYWYQQSLDQGLQFLIQYYNGEERAKGNILERFSAQQFPDLHSELNLSSLELGDSALYFCASSVGQGWNEKLFFGSGTQLSVL.

V and J are TRBV28 and TRBJ2-3; 7 bases fit TRBD1. The CDR3 covers 16 residues. The germline V gene encodes CDR1 MDHEN and CDR2 SYDVKM. Germline trimming cut 6 bases from V and 2 bases from J; bases unmatched to any gene: 11. The CDR3 spells CASRTTRDRHTDTQYF. CDR3 coding DNA: TGTGCCAGCAGGACGACCCGGGACAGACACACAGATACGCAGTATTTT.

There are many counts of this clonotype. This CDR3 is missing its conserved last phenylalanine or tryptophan, likely due to a read error. The DNA is left out, because the CDR3 cannot be placed on it with certainty; the CDR3 is given as TCRdb lists it. The V gene is TRBV20-1, the J gene TRBJ2-7; TRBD2, the table's D call, lacks a check against the DNA. Germline loops: CDR1 DFQATT, CDR2 SNEGSKA (reference sequence). The CDR3 sequence runs 10 residues, both termini included. CDR3 loop: CSARVGGGTL.

This clonotype was detected only a few times. The CDR3: CASSYSAPNTEAFF. In nucleotides, the CDR3 is TGTGCCAGCAGTTACTCGGCCCCGAACACTGAAGCTTTCTTT. The chain has TRBV6-6 and TRBJ1-1; no reliable D call. Germline CDR1 MNHNY, CDR2 SVGAGI (reference sequence). V dropped 0 bases and J dropped 1 base, with 6 bases sitting between them. The CDR3 spans 14 residues.